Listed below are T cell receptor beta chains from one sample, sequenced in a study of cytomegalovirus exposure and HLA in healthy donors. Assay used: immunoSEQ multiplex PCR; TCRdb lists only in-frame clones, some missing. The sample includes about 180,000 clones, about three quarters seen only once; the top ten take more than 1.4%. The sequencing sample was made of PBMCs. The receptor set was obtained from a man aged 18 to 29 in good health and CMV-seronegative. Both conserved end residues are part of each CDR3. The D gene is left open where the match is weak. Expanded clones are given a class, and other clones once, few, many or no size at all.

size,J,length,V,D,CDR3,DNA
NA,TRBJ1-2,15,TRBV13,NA,CASSLGLQGTYGYTF,TGTGCCAGCAGCTTAGGCCTCCAGGGGACCTATGGCTACACCTTC
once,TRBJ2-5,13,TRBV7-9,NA,CASSLWGEETQYF,TGTGCCAGCAGCTTATGGGGGGAAGAGACCCAGTACTTC
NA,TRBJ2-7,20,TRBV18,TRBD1,CASSPQGGQSYFSLTYEQYF,TGTGCCAGCTCACCACAAGGGGGACAGTCGTACTTTAGCTTAACCTACGAGCAGTACTTC
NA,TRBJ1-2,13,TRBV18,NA,CASSPSQGNGYTF,TGTGCCAGCTCCCCCTCGCAGGGTAATGGCTACACCTTC
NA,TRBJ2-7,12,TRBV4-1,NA,CASSQELYEQYF,TGCGCCAGCAGCCAAGAACTTTACGAGCAGTACTTC
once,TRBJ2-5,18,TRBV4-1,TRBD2,CASSQVAGGIWGQETQYF,TGCGCCAGCAGCCAAGTAGCGGGAGGTATATGGGGGCAAGAGACCCAGTACTTC
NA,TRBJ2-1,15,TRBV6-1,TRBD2,CASSVWTSGINEQFF,TGTGCCAGCAGTGTTTGGACTAGCGGGATCAATGAGCAGTTCTTC
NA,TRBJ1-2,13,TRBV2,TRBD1,CASRKGQGYGYTF,TGTGCCAGCAGGAAGGGACAGGGCTATGGCTACACCTTC
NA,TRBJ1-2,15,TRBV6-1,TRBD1,CASSGGTGVNYGYTF,TGTGCCAGCAGTGGTGGGACAGGGGTAAACTATGGCTACACCTTC
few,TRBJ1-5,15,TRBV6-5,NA,CASSYSARVRQPQHF,TGTGCCAGCAGTTACTCGGCCAGGGTAAGGCAGCCCCAGCATTTT
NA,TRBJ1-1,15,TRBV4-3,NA,CASSQASNWRAEAFF,TGCGCCAGCAGCCAAGCAAGTAACTGGCGGGCTGAAGCTTTCTTT
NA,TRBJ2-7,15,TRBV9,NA,CASSVGGTGRYEQYF,TGTGCCAGCAGCGTAGGAGGAACGGGGAGATACGAGCAGTACTTC
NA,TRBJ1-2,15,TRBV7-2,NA,CASSLVGRVDDGYTF,TGTGCCAGCAGCTTAGTGGGCAGGGTAGACGATGGCTACACCTTC
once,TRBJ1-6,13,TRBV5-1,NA,CASGAGNNSPLHF,TGCGCCAGCGGGGCAGGGAATAATTCACCCCTCCACTTT
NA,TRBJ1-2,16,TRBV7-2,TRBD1,CASNLKTGSLNYGYTF,TGTGCCAGCAACTTAAAGACAGGGTCCCTTAACTATGGCTACACCTTC
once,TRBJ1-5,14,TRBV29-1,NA,CSVARAGINQPQHF,TGCAGCGTCGCCCGGGCAGGGATTAATCAGCCCCAGCATTTT
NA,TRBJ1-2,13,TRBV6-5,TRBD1,CASSHRDRDRYTF,TGTGCCAGCAGTCACCGGGACAGGGACAGATATACCTTC
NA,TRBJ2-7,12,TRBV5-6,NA,CASSFPLHEQYF,TGTGCCAGCAGCTTCCCCCTTCACGAGCAGTACTTC
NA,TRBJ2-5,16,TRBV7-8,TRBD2,CASSSPTSGGAKTQYF,TGTGCCAGCAGTTCACCCACTAGCGGGGGGGCAAAGACCCAGTACTTC
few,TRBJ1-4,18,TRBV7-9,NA,CASSLDQGGRELREKLFF,TGTGCCAGCAGCTTAGACCAGGGAGGACGTGAGTTGCGTGAAAAACTGTTTTTT
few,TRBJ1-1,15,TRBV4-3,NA,CASSQDTGLSTEAFF,TGCGCCAGCAGCCAAGATACAGGGTTGAGCACTGAAGCTTTCTTT
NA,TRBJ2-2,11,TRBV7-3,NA,CASSSSGELFF,TGTGCCAGCAGCTCCTCCGGGGAGCTGTTTTTT
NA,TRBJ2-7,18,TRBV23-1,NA,CASSQWGPGHLLSYEQYF,TGCGCCAGCAGTCAATGGGGGCCGGGACACCTCCTCTCCTACGAGCAGTACTTC
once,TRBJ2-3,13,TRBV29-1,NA,CSVEEGAGDTQYF,TGCAGCGTTGAAGAGGGGGCGGGAGATACGCAGTATTTT
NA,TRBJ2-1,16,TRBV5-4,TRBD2,CASSLEGLAANNEQFF,TGTGCCAGCAGCTTGGAGGGACTAGCGGCTAACAATGAGCAGTTCTTC
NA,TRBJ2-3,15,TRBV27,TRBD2,CASARLAGGEDTQYF,TGTGCCAGCGCCCGACTAGCGGGAGGGGAAGATACGCAGTATTTT
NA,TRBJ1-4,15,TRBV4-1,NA,CASSQTGYGNEKLFF,TGCGCCAGCAGCCAGACGGGGTATGGTAATGAAAAACTGTTTTTT
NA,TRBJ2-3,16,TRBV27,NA,CASRIAGWGHTDTQYF,TGTGCCAGCAGGATCGCAGGGTGGGGGCACACAGATACGCAGTATTTT
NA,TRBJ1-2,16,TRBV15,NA,CATSSYNRESDYGYTF,TGTGCCACCAGCAGCTACAACAGGGAGTCCGACTATGGCTACACCTTC
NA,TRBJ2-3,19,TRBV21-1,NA,CASSKFPWDRRGRADTQYF,TGTGCCAGCAGCAAATTCCCCTGGGACAGGAGGGGGCGAGCAGATACGCAGTATTTT
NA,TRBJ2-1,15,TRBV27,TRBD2,CASNAGTSGTNEQFF,TGTGCCAGCAACGCCGGGACTAGCGGGACCAATGAGCAGTTCTTC
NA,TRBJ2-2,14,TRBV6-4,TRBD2,CASSDGGDTGELFF,TGTGCCAGCAGTGACGGGGGGGACACCGGGGAGCTGTTTTTT
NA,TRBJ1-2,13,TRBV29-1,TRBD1,CSVDTGTEYGYTF,TGCAGCGTCGACACCGGGACAGAGTATGGCTACACCTTC
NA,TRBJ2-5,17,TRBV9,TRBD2,CASSVGSLAGGQETQYF,TGTGCCAGCAGCGTAGGGTCCTTAGCGGGGGGGCAAGAGACCCAGTACTTC
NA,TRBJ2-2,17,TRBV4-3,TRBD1,CASSQVRRTGDTGELFF,TGCGCCAGCAGCCAAGTTCGTCGGACAGGGGACACCGGGGAGCTGTTTTTT
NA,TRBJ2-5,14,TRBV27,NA,CATTRGAGRETQYF,TGTGCCACCACCCGCGGCGCGGGGAGAGAGACCCAGTACTTC
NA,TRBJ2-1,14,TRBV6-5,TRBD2,CASASGGSYNEQFF,TGTGCCAGCGCTAGCGGGGGCTCCTACAATGAGCAGTTCTTC
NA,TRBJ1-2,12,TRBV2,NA,CASSGSRWGYTF,TGTGCCAGCAGTGGCTCGCGGTGGGGCTACACCTTC
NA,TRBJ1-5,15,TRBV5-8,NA,CASSRNRQVNQPQHF,TGTGCCAGCAGCCGTAACCGACAGGTTAATCAGCCCCAGCATTTT
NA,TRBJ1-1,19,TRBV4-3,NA,CASSQGTGGGPLRNTEAFF,TGCGCCAGCAGCCAAGGTACCGGAGGCGGCCCCCTCCGGAACACTGAAGCTTTCTTT
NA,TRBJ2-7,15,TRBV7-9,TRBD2,CASSQSGLADYEQYF,TGTGCCAGCAGCCAGTCGGGACTAGCGGACTACGAGCAGTACTTC
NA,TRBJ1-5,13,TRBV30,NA,CAWGPRGNQPQHF,TGTGCCTGGGGACCGAGGGGGAATCAGCCCCAGCATTTT
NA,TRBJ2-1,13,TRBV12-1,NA,CASSFVLANEQFF,TGTGCCAGCAGCTTTGTACTAGCTAATGAGCAGTTCTTC
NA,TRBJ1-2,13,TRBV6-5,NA,CASTKTANYGYTF,TGTGCCAGCACCAAGACAGCCAACTATGGCTACACCTTC
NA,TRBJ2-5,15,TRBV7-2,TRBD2,CASSFSGSGGETQYF,TGTGCCAGCAGCTTTAGCGGGAGCGGAGGAGAGACCCAGTACTTC
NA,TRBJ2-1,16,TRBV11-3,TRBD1,CASSLAGTGPTMGQFF,TGTGCCAGCAGCTTAGCAGGGACAGGGCCTACAATGGGGCAGTTCTTC
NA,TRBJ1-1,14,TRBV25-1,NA,CASREQGGETEAFF,TGTGCCAGCAGGGAACAGGGCGGAGAGACTGAAGCTTTCTTT
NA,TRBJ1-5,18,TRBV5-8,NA,CASSLSGRGGYSNQPQHF,TGTGCCAGCAGCCTTTCCGGGAGGGGGGGATATAGCAATCAGCCCCAGCATTTT
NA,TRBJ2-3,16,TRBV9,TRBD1,CASSGRTRGRTDTQYF,TGTGCCAGCAGCGGTAGAACTAGGGGGCGCACAGATACGCAGTATTTT
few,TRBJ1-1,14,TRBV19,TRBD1,CASSRQGTDTEAFF,TGTGCCAGTAGTCGACAGGGCACGGACACTGAAGCTTTCTTT
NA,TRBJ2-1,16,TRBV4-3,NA,CASSQGSQGAYNEQFF,TGCGCCAGCAGCCAAGGGTCCCAGGGTGCCTACAATGAGCAGTTCTTC
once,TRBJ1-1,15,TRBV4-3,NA,CASSQESRLAAEAFF,TGCGCCAGCAGCCAAGAGAGTAGATTAGCGGCTGAAGCTTTCTTT
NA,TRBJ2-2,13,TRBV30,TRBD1,CAWDRGYTGELFF,TGTGCCTGGGACAGGGGATACACCGGGGAGCTGTTTTTT
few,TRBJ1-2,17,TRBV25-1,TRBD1,CASSESGTGYRGGGYTF,TGTGCCAGCAGTGAATCGGGGACAGGGTACAGGGGCGGCGGCTACACCTTC
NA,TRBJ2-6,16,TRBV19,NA,CASSRGLYSGANVLTF,TGTGCCAGTAGTAGGGGACTGTACTCTGGGGCCAACGTCCTGACTTTC
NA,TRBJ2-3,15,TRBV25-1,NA,CASSGRVSFTDTQYF,TGTGCCAGCAGTGGCAGGGTATCGTTCACAGATACGCAGTATTTT
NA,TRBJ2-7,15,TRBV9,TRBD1,CASSAGTVLEGEQYF,TGTGCCAGCAGCGCCGGGACAGTCCTCGAAGGGGAGCAGTACTTC